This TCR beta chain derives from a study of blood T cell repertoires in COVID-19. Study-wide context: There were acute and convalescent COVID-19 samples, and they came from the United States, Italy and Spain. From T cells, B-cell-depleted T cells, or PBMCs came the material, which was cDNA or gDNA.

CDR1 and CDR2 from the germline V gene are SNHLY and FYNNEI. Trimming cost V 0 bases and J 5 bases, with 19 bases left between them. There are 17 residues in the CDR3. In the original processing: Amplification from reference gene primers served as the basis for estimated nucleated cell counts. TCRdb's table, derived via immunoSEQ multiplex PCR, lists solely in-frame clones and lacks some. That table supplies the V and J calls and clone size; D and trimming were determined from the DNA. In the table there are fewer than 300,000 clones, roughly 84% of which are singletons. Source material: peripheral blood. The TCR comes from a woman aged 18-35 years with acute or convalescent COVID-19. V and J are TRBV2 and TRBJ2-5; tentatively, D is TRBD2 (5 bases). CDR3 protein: CASSEALFAGGPETQYF. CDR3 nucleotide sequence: TGTGCCAGCAGTGAAGCGCTTTTTGCGGGCGGGCCGGAGACCCAGTACTTC.